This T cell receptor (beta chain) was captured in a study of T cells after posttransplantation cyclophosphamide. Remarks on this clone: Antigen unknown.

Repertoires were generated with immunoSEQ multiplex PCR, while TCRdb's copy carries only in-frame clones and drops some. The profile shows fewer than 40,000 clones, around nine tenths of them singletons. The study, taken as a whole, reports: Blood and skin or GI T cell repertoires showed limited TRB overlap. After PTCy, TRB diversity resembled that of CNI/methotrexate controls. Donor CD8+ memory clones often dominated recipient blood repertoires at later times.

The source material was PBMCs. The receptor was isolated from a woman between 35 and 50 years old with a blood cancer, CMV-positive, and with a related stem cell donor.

The CDR3 spells CASSPPQDRANYGYTF. The CDR3 coding sequence is TGTGCCAGCTCACCACCTCAGGACAGGGCCAACTATGGCTACACCTTC. The chain employs TRBV18 and TRBJ1-2; 8 bases align to TRBD1. The V and J ends lost 0 bases and 2 bases, in that order; junction bases with no gene match: 5. CDR3 length: 16 amino acids. CDR1 KGHSH and CDR2 LQKENI come from the germline V gene.